The TCR beta chain under discussion was sequenced for a study of PD-1 blockade in classical Hodgkin lymphoma. Study observations and caveats: At baseline, newly diagnosed patients reportedly showed less TCR diversity than healthy donors. Reasons behind the repertoire differences stay unclear, perhaps disease activity or earlier therapy.

Germline V gives CDR1 SGHTA, CDR2 FQGNSA. V was clipped by 5 bases and J by 6 bases; unmatched bases: 19. This CDR3 spans 19 amino acids. The data were produced by immunoSEQ multiplex PCR, yet TCRdb's version contains in-frame clones alone and is incomplete. The sample includes roughly 20,000 clones, approximately 90% of them seen just once. In the case of this clone: What it binds is not known.

Time point: newly diagnosed, previously untreated cHL patient sample. PBMCs, once thawed, yielded CD8+ T cells isolated by magnetic negative selection. For comparison, PBMCs from newly diagnosed, untreated classical Hodgkin lymphoma were used. The receptor was derived from a human donor with classical Hodgkin lymphoma. The J gene is TRBJ2-2, the V gene TRBV7-2, with 9 bases identical to TRBD2. Material: CD8+ T cells from blood. CDR3 sequence (DNA): TGTGCCAGCAGCGGCGCGGGGGGGGGCGCAGGGATTCAAGCCGGGGAGCTGTTTTTT. Translating it yields CASSGAGGGAGIQAGELFF. Together with reference TRBV7-2 and TRBJ2-2, the CDR3 gives the full variable domain: GAGVSQSPSNKVTEKGKDVELRCDPISGHTALYWYRQSLGQGLEFLIYFQGNSAPDKSGLPSDRFSAERTGGSVSTLTIQRTQQEDSAVYLCASSGAGGGAGIQAGELFFGEGSRLTVL.